Below are 18 T cell receptor beta chains sequenced from a single sample in a study of radiotherapy plus CTLA-4 blockade in lung cancer. Assay used: immunoSEQ multiplex PCR; TCRdb lists only in-frame clones, some missing. The table includes about 59,000 clones, less than 75% detected once. Sequences were derived from peripheral blood, sampled from a patient treated with radiotherapy plus ipilimumab. Every receptor here comes from a human donor with non-small cell lung cancer whose response to radiotherapy plus ipilimumab could not be evaluated.

The gene calls are TRBV6-1 and TRBJ2-6, with a weak D call TRBD2 (7 bases). The length of the CDR3 is 17 residues. The V gene lost 0 bases and the J gene lost 3 bases, with 12 bases spanning the gap. Germline loops: CDR1 MNHNS, CDR2 SASEGT. The CDR3 bases are TGTGCCAGCAGTGAAGCGCTAGGGGGGGGTGGGGCCAACGTCCTGACTTTC. Its protein product is CASSEALGGGGANVLTF.

The chain recombines TRBV7-2 with TRBJ2-4, with TRBD1 identical over 8 bases. V was clipped by 0 bases and J by 6 bases; unmatched bases: 7. This CDR3 is built from 16 residues. Looked up from germline, CDR1 is SGHTA and CDR2 is FQGNSA. CDR3 sequence reads: CASSLAFPGGANIQYF. The CDR3 nucleotides are TGTGCCAGCAGCTTAGCGTTTCCAGGGGGCGCAAACATTCAGTACTTC.

J is TRBJ2-2 and V is TRBV2, with a weak D call TRBD1 (6 bases). The CDR3 loop spans 15 amino acids. Germline CDR1 is SNHLY and CDR2 is FYNNEI. The germline V and J ends were trimmed by 4 bases and 0 bases, with 9 bases remaining between them. CDR3 in amino acids: CASSGDTPNTGELFF. CDR3 sequence (DNA): TGTGCCAGCAGTGGGGACACCCCGAACACCGGGGAGCTGTTTTTT.

The CDR3 spells CASTHPPGQGVTQYF. Here the CDR3 DNA reads TGTGCCAGCACTCATCCGCCGGGACAGGGAGTGACCCAGTACTTC. The chain carries TRBV28 and TRBJ2-5; 9 bases match TRBD1. J gave up 7 bases and V 7 bases, and 13 bases lay outside the gene matches. This CDR3 is built from 15 residues. CDR1 is MDHEN, CDR2 SYDVKM, per germline. The entire variable domain, with the rest obtained from reference TRBV28 and TRBJ2-5, is as follows: DVKVTQSSRYLVKRTGEKVFLECVQDMDHENMFWYRQDPGLGLRLIYFSYDVKMKEKGDIPEGYSVSREKKERFSLILESASTNQTSMYLCASTHPPGQGVTQYFGPGTRLLVL.

The chain recombines TRBV19 with TRBJ1-5; the match to TRBD1 covers 10 bases. There are 15 residues in the CDR3. The V segment lost 6 bases and the J segment 5 bases; nucleotides outside the gene matches: 7. CDR1 and CDR2 (germline): LNHDA, SQIVND (reference sequence). The CDR3 bases are TGTGCCAGTAGCGAAACCGGGACAGGGGATCAGCCCCAGCATTTT. This translates into CASSETGTGDQPQHF.

This CDR3 is CASRGPGQGYEQYF. DNA of the CDR3: TGTGCCAGCAGGGGGCCGGGACAGGGCTACGAGCAGTACTTC. The V and J genes are TRBV6-5 and TRBJ2-7; 9 bases are shared with TRBD1. This CDR3 has 14 residues. Germline CDR1 is MNHEY and CDR2 is SVGAGI. The junction had 6 bases not matched to a gene; V was cut back by 6 bases and J by 3 bases.

The CDR3 bases are TGTGCCAGCATCTTTCGGGGGACAGGGATCAATGAGCAGTTCTTC. Translated, it gives CASIFRGTGINEQFF. The chain carries TRBV5-4 and TRBJ2-1; 9 positions agree with TRBD1. The germline CDR1 and CDR2 sequences are SGHNT and YYREEE (reference sequence). Germline trimming cut 6 bases from V and 6 bases from J; bases unmatched to any gene: 10. This CDR3 spans 15 amino acids.

The genes are TRBV21-1 and TRBJ1-3. TRBV21-1 is reported as a pseudogene. CDR3 size: 18 residues. The CDR3 nucleotides are TGTGCCAGCAGCAAAGAGGATCCGGGACTGACCTCTGGAAACACCATATATTTT. This encodes CASSKEDPGLTSGNTIYF.

Here the CDR3 DNA reads TGTGCCAGCAGCGTAGTAGTCCAAACGAACACTGAAGCTTTCTTT. Its protein is CASSVVVQTNTEAFF. The rearrangement links TRBV9 to TRBJ1-1; D not certain. Germline V lookup: CDR1 SGDLS, CDR2 YYNGEE. This CDR3 region has 15 residues. The ends were cut back, 0 bases at V and 1 base at J, with 10 bases in the middle. The variable domain in full, completed from reference TRBV9 and TRBJ1-1, reads DSGVTQTPKHLITATGQRVTLRCSPRSGDLSVYWYQQSLDQGLQFLIQYYNGEERAKGNILERFSAQQFPDLHSELNLSSLELGDSALYFCASSVVVQTNTEAFFGQGTRLTVV.

This clone occurred a few times. The V and J genes are TRBV7-3 and TRBJ1-1; maybe TRBD1 (6 bases). Trimming took 5 bases from V and 2 from J, leaving 12 bases between them. The CDR3 loop spans 14 amino acids. Germline V CDR1 and CDR2: SGHTA, FQGTGA. The CDR3 here is CASSPGQSNTEAFF. The CDR3 DNA reads as TGTGCCAGCAGCCCCGGACAGTCTAACACTGAAGCTTTCTTT.

The chain joins TRBV9 to TRBJ2-5, with a tentative D call TRBD1 (5 bases). The J call may be in error: the DNA end matches TRBJ2-7 better. Germline V gene data show CDR1 as SGDLS and CDR2 as YYNGEE. The CDR3 is 15 amino acids. DNA for the CDR3: TGTGCCAGCAGCGCCCAAGTAGGGGCGATCTACGAGCAGTACTTC. Its translation: CASSAQVGAIYEQYF.

The chain carries TRBV19 and TRBJ2-6, with D possibly TRBD2 on 5 matching bases. The germline CDR1 and CDR2 sequences are LNHDA and SQIVND (reference sequence). The ends were cut back, 2 bases at V and 1 base at J, with 12 bases in the middle. The CDR3 covers 17 residues. CDR3: CASSIPRATSGANVLTF. Here the CDR3 DNA reads TGTGCCAGTAGTATACCGAGGGCCACGTCTGGGGCCAACGTCCTGACTTTC.

V usage is TRBV5-5 and J usage is TRBJ2-7; 7 positions agree with TRBD2. The junction had 8 bases not matched to a gene; V was cut back by 4 bases and J by 4 bases. Germline CDR1 SGHKS, CDR2 YYEKEE (reference sequence). There are 14 residues in the CDR3. CDR3 DNA: TGTGCCAGCAGCCCGAGTCAGGGAGGGTACGAGCAGTACTTC. Translating gives CASSPSQGGYEQYF.

V is TRBV5-1 and J is TRBJ1-6, with TRBD1 identical over 7 bases. Germline V CDR1 and CDR2: SGHRS, YFSETQ. This CDR3 is 17 amino acids long. The ends lost 5 bases at V and 9 bases at J; junction bases unmatched: 17. The CDR3 sequence: CASSLWGEPRGRSPLHF. For the CDR3, the DNA is TGCGCCAGCAGTTTGTGGGGGGAACCTAGGGGGCGTTCACCCCTCCACTTT.

The chain couples TRBV2 to TRBJ2-2; 13 bases align to TRBD2. Germline trimming cut 7 bases from V and 2 bases from J; bases unmatched to any gene: 7. The CDR3 has 17 residues. From germline, CDR1 is SNHLY and CDR2 FYNNEI. The CDR3: CASTAGTSGTNTGELFF. The CDR3 DNA sequence: TGTGCCAGCACCGCAGGGACTAGCGGGACCAACACCGGGGAGCTGTTTTTT. The whole variable domain, remainder taken from reference TRBV2 and TRBJ2-2, is EPEVTQTPSHQVTQMGQEVILRCVPISNHLYFYWYRQILGQKVEFLVSFYNNEISEKSEIFDDQFSVERPDGSNFTLKIRSTKLEDSAMYFCASTAGTSGTNTGELFFGEGSRLTVL.

This clone was found once. This chain connects TRBV11-2 to TRBJ2-7; D is perhaps TRBD1 (6 bases). Trimming took 0 bases from V and 4 from J, leaving 13 bases between them. From germline, CDR1 is SGHAT and CDR2 FQNNGV. The CDR3 has 15 residues. Here the CDR3 DNA reads TGTGCCAGCAGCTTAGAATATGGCCAGGGGTACGAGCAGTACTTC. Translation: CASSLEYGQGYEQYF.

J is TRBJ2-7 and V is TRBV6-5; a weak D match, TRBD1 (6 bases). Trimming left V 5 bases short and J 3 bases short, with 11 bases between. The CDR3 length is 13 residues. The germline gives CDR1 MNHEY, CDR2 SVGAGI. The CDR3 spells CASSPGQSYEQYF. The CDR3 DNA sequence: TGTGCCAGCAGTCCCGGACAGAGCTACGAGCAGTACTTC.

The chain recombines TRBV18 with TRBJ1-5; a possible D gene is TRBD1 (5 bases). V was pared by 2 bases and J by 9 bases, with 11 bases between. The length of the CDR3 is 13 residues. Germline V gene data show CDR1 as KGHSH and CDR2 as LQKENI. CDR3 sequence: CASSPDSNSPQHF. For the CDR3, the DNA is TGTGCCAGCTCACCAGACAGCAACTCGCCCCAGCATTTT.